The 12 T cell receptor beta chains reported below all come from one sample, sequenced in a study of CD8 T cells in Susac syndrome. With random hexamers, reverse transcription was performed on about 0.5 to 1 ug of RNA. Via MiXCR, TCRdb re-called the immunoSEQ multiplex PCR reads, giving one row per CDR3 protein. This sample has 100,000 to 150,000 distinct CDR3 sequences, with 80% to 95% found just once. The sequencing sample was made of CD8+ T cells from PBMCs. Source of these receptors: a human donor with multiple sclerosis.

This clonotype was detected once. The rearrangement uses TRBV12-5 and TRBJ1-2, with 7 bases lining up with TRBD1. J gave up 6 bases and V 5 bases, and 18 bases lay outside the gene matches. CDR1 and CDR2 (germline): LGHNT, FRNRAP. The CDR3 covers 17 residues. CDR3 DNA: TGTGCTAGTGGTCCGATATTTTACAGGGGATGGAGGAATGGCTACACCTTC. This gives the protein CASGPIFYRGWRNGYTF.

The chain uses TRBV6-5 and TRBJ1-5; D unclear. Germline V gene sequence: CDR1 MNHEY, CDR2 SVGAGI. Trimming took off 4 bases at V and 0 bases at J, with 4 bases between the two ends. This CDR3 region has 13 residues. The CDR3 DNA sequence: TGTGCCAGCAGTTCTAATAGCAATCAGCCCCAGCATTTT. Protein sequence: CASSSNSNQPQHF.

J is TRBJ1-1 and V is TRBV20-1, with 8 bases identical to TRBD1. J gave up 1 base and V 3 bases, and 13 bases lay outside the gene matches. This CDR3 is built from 17 residues. Germline-derived CDR1 and CDR2 are DFQATT and SNEGSKA (reference sequence). The chain's CDR3 is CSASPPGQAITNTEAFF. CDR3 coding DNA: TGCAGTGCTAGCCCACCGGGACAGGCAATCACGAACACTGAAGCTTTCTTT.

The V call is TRBV20-1, the J call TRBJ1-2, with D maybe TRBD1 (5 bases). V lost 3 bases to trimming and J lost 5 bases, with 22 bases between them. Germline V lookup: CDR1 DFQATT, CDR2 SNEGSKA (reference sequence). The CDR3 is 16 amino acids. As DNA, the CDR3 is TGCAGTGCTAGCACGATCCAGGGCGGGAGGGGATATGGCTACACCTTC. Protein sequence: CSASTIQGGRGYGYTF.

The chain uses TRBV12-5 and TRBJ1-2; 9 bases match TRBD1. Per the germline V gene, CDR1 is LGHNT and CDR2 is FRNRAP. Trimming took 6 bases from V and 3 from J; bases not matched to a gene: 5. This CDR3 spans 14 amino acids. The chain's CDR3 is CASGRDRVDYGYTF. The CDR3 DNA is TGTGCTAGTGGGCGGGACAGGGTCGACTATGGCTACACCTTC.

The V gene is TRBV5-4, the J gene TRBJ2-1, with TRBD1 as a possible D gene (5 bases). The CDR3 is made up of 13 amino acids. Trimming cost V 5 bases and J 5 bases, with 11 bases left between them. CDR1 SGHNT and CDR2 YYREEE come from the germline V gene (reference sequence). The chain's CDR3 is CASSRQPNNEQFF. CDR3 in DNA: TGTGCCAGCAGTAGACAGCCTAACAATGAGCAGTTCTTC.

The rearrangement joins TRBV11-2 to TRBJ2-7; D is perhaps TRBD1 or TRBD2 (5 bases each). The ends were cut back, 1 base at V and 0 bases at J, with 10 bases in the middle. Germline CDR1 and CDR2: SGHAT and FQNNGV. CDR3 size: 15 residues. CDR3 nucleotides: TGTGCCAGCAGCTTAGGATCGGGGCCCTCCTACGAGCAGTACTTC. The encoded protein is CASSLGSGPSYEQYF.

This chain joins TRBV7-8 and TRBJ2-1; no firm D call. The CDR3 is made up of 14 amino acids. Germline-derived CDR1 and CDR2 are SGHVS and FQNEAQ. The ends were cut back, 2 bases at V and 10 bases at J, with 15 bases in the middle. The CDR3 sequence: CASSLILRTDEQFF. The CDR3 DNA sequence: TGTGCCAGCAGCTTAATTTTACGTACGGACGAGCAGTTCTTC.

The chain combines TRBV29-1 with TRBJ2-2, with TRBD2 as a possible D gene (5 bases). Between the trimmed V and J ends, which lost 8 bases and 5 bases, there was a span of 18 bases. The germline V gene encodes CDR1 SQVTM and CDR2 ANQGSEA. This CDR3 region has 14 residues. CDR3 residues: CSFLGGSLTGELFF. Written as DNA, the CDR3 is TGCAGCTTCCTCGGAGGTAGTCTAACCGGGGAGCTGTTTTTT.

The rearrangement uses TRBV20-1 and TRBJ2-5, with a weak D call TRBD1 (6 bases). V lost 2 bases, J lost 5 bases, and 15 bases lay in between. The CDR3 spans 14 residues. Per germline, CDR1 DFQATT and CDR2 SNEGSKA (reference sequence). Written as DNA, the CDR3 is TGCAGTGCTAGAAACAGGGTTTTGGGGGAGACCCAGTACTTC. Residues: CSARNRVLGETQYF.

The V gene is TRBV11-2, the J gene TRBJ2-7; possible D gene TRBD2, 7 bases. Germline lookup yields CDR1 SGHAT and CDR2 FQNNGV. The CDR3 is 15 residues long. Deletions cut 4 bases from V and 4 bases from J, with 17 bases between. Here the CDR3 DNA reads TGTGCCAGCAGCTCCCGGACGGGGGGCTCTTACGAGCAGTACTTC. Amino acids: CASSSRTGGSYEQYF.

The V gene is TRBV29-1, the J gene TRBJ1-5; D ambiguous. V dropped 7 bases and J dropped 6 bases, with 13 bases sitting between them. The CDR3 length is 12 residues. Germline assignment: CDR1 SQVTM and CDR2 ANQGSEA. The CDR3 nucleotides read TGCAGCGATCGGGGAAAAGGTCAGCCCCAGCATTTT. This gives the protein CSDRGKGQPQHF.